Listed here are 5 T cell receptor beta chains from one sample, sequenced in a study of PD-L1 blockade in urothelial cancer. The assay was immunoSEQ multiplex PCR, and TCRdb's table has in-frame clones only and misses some. The data contain approximately 50,000 clones, about 86% of them singletons. Time point indicated: pretreatment peripheral blood. The specimen was PBMCs, collected around atezolizumab (anti-PD-L1) treatment. The receptor source for this set is a man aged 65 to 79 with urothelial cancer.

The chain employs TRBV30 and TRBJ1-4; D not resolved. This CDR3 has 10 amino acids. V was cut by 6 bases and J by 8 bases, with 7 bases left in between. CDR1 is GTSNPN and CDR2 is SVGIG in the germline V gene (reference sequence). The CDR3 here is CACEREKLFF. The CDR3, as DNA: TGTGCCTGCGAGAGGGAAAAACTGTTTTTT. The full variable domain, in which reference TRBV30 and TRBJ1-4 provide the parts outside the CDR3, is SQTIHQWPATLVQPVGSPLSLECTVEGTSNPNLYWYRQAAGRGLQLLFYSVGIGQISSEVPQNLSASRPQDRQFILSSKKLLLSDSGFYLCACEREKLFFGSGTQLSVL.

The rearrangement joins TRBV7-9 to TRBJ1-4; D is perhaps TRBD1 (5 bases). CDR1 is SEHNR and CDR2 is FQNEAQ in the germline V gene (reference sequence). V lost 10 bases and J 0 bases, leaving 21 bases between the germline ends. This CDR3 comprises 17 residues. The chain's CDR3 is CATPTPQESATNEKLFF. CDR3 DNA: TGTGCCACACCAACTCCACAGGAATCTGCAACTAATGAAAAACTGTTTTTT.

The V and J genes are TRBV30 and TRBJ1-1, with D perhaps matching TRBD1 (5 bases). Trimming removed 4 bases from V and 0 bases from J, with 15 bases in between. Germline assignment: CDR1 GTSNPN and CDR2 SVGIG (reference sequence). The CDR3 extends over 15 amino acids. The CDR3 DNA reads as TGTGCCTGGACCCCCCTAAGGACAATGAACACTGAAGCTTTCTTT. Translated: CAWTPLRTMNTEAFF.

The chain joins TRBV5-4 to TRBJ2-5; tentative D call: TRBD2 (6 bases). The germline gives CDR1 SGHNT, CDR2 YYREEE (reference sequence). V was shortened by 5 bases and J by 4 bases, with 15 bases between the two germline ends. CDR3 length: 14 residues. The CDR3 here is CASSLAGRRETQYF. Here the CDR3 DNA reads TGTGCCAGCAGTTTAGCAGGGAGGCGAGAGACCCAGTACTTC.

Here the CDR3 DNA reads TGTGCCAGCAGTTTGGGCGGGGCTCACTCCTACGAGCAGTACTTC. Translation gives CASSLGGAHSYEQYF. The rearrangement joins TRBV28 to TRBJ2-7; tentatively, D is TRBD2 (6 bases). The CDR3 spans 15 residues. CDR1 and CDR2 (germline): MDHEN, SYDVKM. Trimming took 3 bases from V and 0 from J, leaving 12 bases between them.